This entry features one T cell receptor (beta chain) sequence. The antigen is undetermined. Per the germline V gene, CDR1 is MNHNS and CDR2 is SASEGT. This CDR3 spans 15 amino acids. Trimming removed 8 bases at V and 0 bases at J, with 14 bases between. The source of the sample is a study of early T cells in non-severe SARS-CoV-2 infection. About the study: Chains were not paired, and sequencing was done on bulk RNA from unsorted whole blood. Study conclusions and caveats: VDJdb matching favored anti-spike CD8 responses, missing private and CD4 specificities.

Researchers attached unique molecular identifiers to individual cDNA molecules. From the 5' RACE reads, TCRdb called clonotypes with MiXCR, one entry per CDR3 protein. The sample yields tens of thousands of distinct CDR3 sequences, around an eighth seen once. This sequence was found in an adult who was a healthcare worker with PCR-confirmed SARS-CoV-2 infection or an uninfected control (not recorded which). The source material was whole blood. The genes are TRBV6-1 and TRBJ2-1; D uncertain. The CDR3 DNA sequence: TGTGCCAGCTTAGGGTTCTCGAGCTCCTACAATGAGCAGTTCTTC. It yields the protein CASLGFSSSYNEQFF.